Below, one TCR beta chain is given with its context. Its antigen remains unknown. The data belong to a study of cytomegalovirus exposure and HLA in healthy donors. Whole-study findings and limits: The number of N-insertions in an Asian-associated ancestry cluster was reportedly below the approximately 600-donor mean in a later analysis.

PCR involved 60 Vbeta and 13 Jbeta primers. Clones were sequenced by immunoSEQ multiplex PCR, and TCRdb holds only the in-frame ones, with some missing. This sample carries about 100,000 clones, roughly three quarters of them seen once, and the ten largest clones take over 3.5%. This sequence was found in a woman aged 45-65 years in good health and CMV-seropositive. The specimen was PBMCs.

CDR3 in DNA: TGTGCCAGCAGCTTAACGACAGACTACGAGCAGTACTTC. Translating it yields CASSLTTDYEQYF. The chain couples TRBV11-2 to TRBJ2-7; D possibly corresponds to TRBD1 (5 bases). The CDR3 is 13 residues long. V was cut by 2 bases and J by 3 bases, with 8 bases left in between. Germline CDR1 is SGHAT and CDR2 is FQNNGV.